The 31 T cell receptor beta chains below all came from one sample that was sequenced in a study. TCRdb reanalysed the RT-PCR reads using MiXCR and keeps one entry per CDR3 protein. The sample yields more than 550,000 distinct CDR3 sequences, approximately 15% seen once. Source material: memory CD4+ T cells from blood. The source is a female donor in good health, serving as a healthy control.

The rearrangement joins TRBV18 to TRBJ1-2; possibly TRBD1 for D (6 bases). Germline CDR1 KGHSH, CDR2 LQKENI. Trimming cost V 3 bases and J 8 bases, with 16 bases left between them. CDR3 size: 14 residues. The CDR3 loop is CASSPTEGETGYTF. In DNA form, the CDR3 reads TGTGCCAGCTCACCCACCGAGGGGGAAACAGGCTACACCTTC.

This clonotype was seen more than once but under ten times. The chain combines TRBV12-3 or TRBV12-4 with TRBJ2-7; 8 bases agree with TRBD1. Trimming cost V 5 bases and J 1 base; bases outside gene matches: 7. This CDR3 contains 15 residues. The CDR3 nucleotides are TGTGCCAGCAGTGCCGTCCGACAGGGGTCCTACGAGCAGTACTTC. Protein: CASSAVRQGSYEQYF.

This clonotype was observed many times. The chain is built from TRBV12-3 or TRBV12-4 and TRBJ1-2; TRBD1 matches at 8 bases. There are 13 residues in the CDR3. The trim removed 5 bases at V and 8 bases at J, leaving 7 bases unmatched. The CDR3 region has the DNA TGTGCCAGCAGTCAAGGACAGGGCTCAGGCTACACCTTC. The encoded protein is CASSQGQGSGYTF.

V usage is TRBV27 and J usage is TRBJ1-6; D remains ambiguous. Germline-derived CDR1 and CDR2 are MNHEY and SMNVEV (reference sequence). Trimming left V 1 base short and J 8 bases short, with 6 bases between. The CDR3 is 13 residues long. Written as DNA, the CDR3 is TGTGCCAGCAGTTTATACAGAGATTCACCCCTCCACTTT. Its protein is CASSLYRDSPLHF.

The sample holds a few counts of this clonotype. This chain uses TRBV20-1 with TRBJ1-3; TRBD1 agrees at 9 bases. This CDR3 is 15 amino acids long. The V segment lost 8 bases and the J segment 7 bases; nucleotides outside the gene matches: 15. The germline V gene encodes CDR1 DFQATT and CDR2 SNEGSKA (reference sequence). The DNA for the CDR3 is TGCAGTTTCCAACGAGGGGGGACAGGGACGAACACCATATATTTT. It codes for CSFQRGGTGTNTIYF.

This clonotype has a handful of counts. V and J are TRBV4-1 and TRBJ1-5; 7 nucleotides agree with TRBD1. Germline values: CDR1 MGHRA, CDR2 YSYEKL. Trimming at V came to 1 base and at J to 1 base, leaving 7 bases not matched to a gene. The CDR3 has 17 amino acids. CDR3 sequence (DNA): TGCGCCAGCAGCCAAGTGAGAGGGGGCGAGAGCAATCAGCCCCAGCATTTT. This encodes CASSQVRGGESNQPQHF.

The J gene is TRBJ1-2, the V gene TRBV7-9; D not resolved. Germline CDR1 SEHNR, CDR2 FQNEAQ (reference sequence). Trimming took 3 bases from V and 2 from J, leaving 13 bases between them. The CDR3 spans 15 residues. The DNA of the CDR3 is TGTGCCAGCAGCTTGTTCGGAGCAGGCAACTATGGCTACACCTTC. It specifies CASSLFGAGNYGYTF.

This clonotype was counted between two and nine times. The chain links TRBV24-1 to TRBJ1-5; TRBD1 matches 11 bases. The germline V gene has CDR1 KGHDR and CDR2 SFDVKD. The CDR3 loop spans 18 amino acids. V lost 4 bases to trimming and J lost 2 bases; unmatched junction nucleotides: 9. CDR3: CATSDADRGRPGNQPQHF. The CDR3 DNA is TGTGCCACCAGTGACGCGGACAGGGGGCGCCCCGGCAATCAGCCCCAGCATTTT.

The CDR3 sequence: CAISPGLEDEQYF. The CDR3 nucleotides are TGTGCCATCAGTCCGGGACTAGAAGACGAGCAGTACTTC. The chain couples TRBV10-3 to TRBJ2-7; TRBD2 aligns across 8 bases. Germline V gene sequence: CDR1 ENHRY, CDR2 SYGVKD. The V gene end was trimmed by 5 bases and the J gene end by 5 bases; junction bases not matched to a gene: 5. The CDR3 has 13 residues.

The J gene is TRBJ1-2, the V gene TRBV20-1; tentatively, D is TRBD1 (5 bases). The V end lost 5 bases, the J end lost 4 bases, and 14 bases lay between the germline ends. The CDR3 is 13 amino acids. Germline CDR1 is DFQATT and CDR2 is SNEGSKA (reference sequence). DNA of the CDR3: TGCAGTGCTCTGACCCCAGGGAGCTATGGCTACACCTTC. It specifies CSALTPGSYGYTF.

This clonotype has more than one count but fewer than ten. The chain has TRBV27 and TRBJ2-1; 12 positions match TRBD2. CDR3 length: 18 residues. Unmatched junction bases numbered 14, after V lost 4 bases and J lost 7 bases. The V gene's germline CDR1 is MNHEY and CDR2 SMNVEV (reference sequence). The CDR3 sequence is CASSSDPRLAGDRNEQFF. The CDR3 DNA reads TGTGCCAGCAGTTCCGACCCGCGACTAGCGGGAGATAGGAATGAGCAGTTCTTC.

This clonotype was observed many times. The rearrangement joins TRBV29-1 to TRBJ2-2; 9 bases fit TRBD1. The CDR3 covers 14 residues. J was trimmed by 0 bases and V by 6 bases; bases with no gene match: 2. The germline V gene encodes CDR1 SQVTM and CDR2 ANQGSEA. This CDR3 reads CSVRTGANTGELFF. The CDR3 DNA follows: TGCAGCGTCCGGACAGGGGCGAACACCGGGGAGCTGTTTTTT.

This rearrangement joins TRBV10-3 to TRBJ2-7, with 7 bases identical to TRBD2. Germline V gene data show CDR1 as ENHRY and CDR2 as SYGVKD. The CDR3 runs to 13 residues. V shed 11 bases, J shed 6 bases, and the junction held 13 bases outside the gene matches. CDR3 amino acids: CASAGTTTGEQYF. The CDR3 DNA is TGTGCCTCGGCAGGGACTACCACTGGCGAGCAGTACTTC.

The chain uses TRBV5-5 and TRBJ2-2, with D perhaps being TRBD1 or TRBD2 (5 bases each). This CDR3 spans 16 amino acids. V gave up 0 bases and J gave up 6 bases, with 15 bases separating them. The germline V gene encodes CDR1 SGHKS and CDR2 YYEKEE (reference sequence). The CDR3 loop is CASSLVGRGTAGELFF. The CDR3 bases are TGTGCCAGCAGCTTGGTAGGGAGAGGGACGGCCGGGGAGCTGTTTTTT.

This clonotype was recorded many times. The chain combines TRBV9 with TRBJ2-5; 7 bases are a match to TRBD2. Trimming cost V 0 bases and J 5 bases; bases outside gene matches: 7. This CDR3 spans 15 amino acids. CDR1 is SGDLS, CDR2 YYNGEE, per germline. This CDR3 reads CASSVVLAAAETQYF. The CDR3 nucleotides are TGTGCCAGCAGCGTAGTGCTAGCGGCCGCTGAGACCCAGTACTTC.

The chain employs TRBV18 and TRBJ2-5; D gene uncertain. Germline-derived CDR1 and CDR2 are KGHSH and LQKENI. The V and J ends lost 1 base and 5 bases respectively, with 14 bases between them. The CDR3 has 15 amino acids. The CDR3 nucleotides read TGTGCCAGCTCACCACGGTTGGATAACAAGGAGACCCAGTACTTC. It encodes CASSPRLDNKETQYF.

This clonotype was counted once. This rearrangement joins TRBV18 to TRBJ2-5, with 7 positions matching TRBD1. CDR1 and CDR2 from the germline V gene are KGHSH and LQKENI. This CDR3 has 15 residues. Trimming at V came to 6 bases and at J to 1 base, leaving 8 bases not matched to a gene. CDR3 amino acids: CASSPKRDSQETQYF. The CDR3 nucleotides read TGTGCCAGCTCCCCTAAACGGGACAGCCAAGAGACCCAGTACTTC.

The CDR3 DNA reads as TGTGCCAGCAGCCCACCCGCTTCTAGCGGGAAGCAAGAGACCCAGTACTTC. Protein: CASSPPASSGKQETQYF. This sequence joins TRBV7-9 and TRBJ2-5, with 9 bases that match TRBD2. Germline loops: CDR1 SEHNR, CDR2 FQNEAQ (reference sequence). V gave up 5 bases and J gave up 2 bases; unmatched junction bases: 12. This CDR3 is 17 amino acids long.

This clonotype appeared many times. This chain links TRBV10-3 with TRBJ2-3; TRBD2 is a possible D gene (6 bases). This CDR3 region has 15 residues. Germline V gene data show CDR1 as ENHRY and CDR2 as SYGVKD. With 8 bases removed from V and 4 bases from J, the gap between germline ends came to 19 bases. CDR3: CAIGVAAGVADTQYF. The CDR3 bases are TGTGCCATCGGGGTAGCGGCAGGCGTGGCAGATACGCAGTATTTT.

This clonotype was observed at least ten times. The chain joins TRBV20-1 to TRBJ2-3; 10 bases map to TRBD1. V dropped 5 bases and J dropped 6; count of bases not matched to a gene: 2. This CDR3 has 12 residues. The germline V gene encodes CDR1 DFQATT and CDR2 SNEGSKA (reference sequence). Here the CDR3 reads CSAGQGDDTQYF. The CDR3 nucleotides read TGCAGTGCTGGACAGGGGGACGATACGCAGTATTTT.

The genes are TRBV12-3 or TRBV12-4 and TRBJ2-1, with D possibly matching TRBD1 (6 bases). The CDR3 covers 13 residues. V dropped 2 bases and J dropped 12 bases, with 14 bases sitting between them. In DNA form, the CDR3 reads TGTGCCAGCAGTTTAACGGGGACACGGGGGCAGTTCTTC. This encodes CASSLTGTRGQFF.

This clonotype was seen repeatedly, ten times or more. This chain links TRBV6-5 with TRBJ2-5; D ambiguous. Per the germline V gene, CDR1 is MNHEY and CDR2 is SVGAGI. The CDR3 runs 13 residues. V lost 6 bases to trimming and J lost 1 base, with 9 bases between them. Here the CDR3 DNA reads TGTGCCAGCAGCCCTATTATCCAAGAGACCCAGTACTTC. Translating gives CASSPIIQETQYF.

This clonotype was seen more than once but under ten times. The V call is TRBV20-1, the J call TRBJ2-1; D unresolved. CDR1 is DFQATT and CDR2 is SNEGSKA in the germline V gene (reference sequence). V lost 6 bases to trimming and J lost 15 bases, with 27 bases between them. There are 14 residues in the CDR3. The chain's CDR3 is CSAFDLTGHSSPFF. For the CDR3, the DNA is TGCAGTGCCTTCGACTTAACGGGCCACTCATCCCCGTTCTTC.

This clonotype was observed many times. The chain recombines TRBV20-1 with TRBJ2-7; TRBD1 matches at 12 bases. This CDR3 region has 14 residues. V was pared by 3 bases and J by 5 bases, with 5 bases of the junction left unmatched. Germline V CDR1 and CDR2: DFQATT, SNEGSKA (reference sequence). This CDR3 reads CSARAGTGGNEQYF. As DNA, the CDR3 is TGCAGTGCTAGGGCCGGGACAGGGGGCAACGAGCAGTACTTC.

This clonotype was counted at least ten times. This chain connects TRBV29-1 to TRBJ2-1, with D tentatively TRBD1 (5 bases). The V and J ends lost 3 bases and 5 bases respectively, with 23 bases between them. The CDR3 contains 17 residues. CDR1 is SQVTM, CDR2 ANQGSEA, per germline. CDR3 in amino acids: CSVEGRPASHPHNEQFF. The DNA for the CDR3 is TGCAGCGTTGAGGGGCGCCCCGCCTCCCACCCTCACAATGAGCAGTTCTTC.

This clonotype was counted only a few times. This rearrangement joins TRBV6-1 to TRBJ2-1; TRBD1 agrees at 9 bases. CDR3 length equals 16 residues. Trimming cost V 6 bases and J 4 bases; bases outside gene matches: 10. Germline CDR1 reads MNHNS; CDR2 reads SASEGT. CDR3 sequence (DNA): TGTGCCAGCAGAGCCCCCACGGGACAGGGATACAATGAGCAGTTCTTC. Translating it yields CASRAPTGQGYNEQFF.

This clonotype has more than one count but fewer than ten. The rearrangement uses TRBV10-3 and TRBJ1-4; TRBD1 matches 11 bases. This CDR3 contains 14 residues. V trimming: 4 bases; J trimming: 8 bases; junction bases outside the gene matches: 3. Germline V CDR1 and CDR2: ENHRY, SYGVKD. CDR3 DNA: TGTGCCATCAGTGGGACAGGGGGCAGGGAAAAACTGTTTTTT. Amino acid sequence: CAISGTGGREKLFF.

This clonotype appeared many times. This chain joins TRBV29-1 and TRBJ2-1, with TRBD2 matching over 7 bases. The CDR3 covers 13 residues. V lost 6 bases and J lost 10; bases outside the gene matches: 12. Germline CDR1 is SQVTM and CDR2 is ANQGSEA. Here the CDR3 DNA reads TGCAGCGTGTTCCGAACCCTAGCGGAAGAGCAGTTCTTC. This codes for CSVFRTLAEEQFF.

This clonotype appeared a few times. V is TRBV20-1 and J is TRBJ2-7, with D perhaps matching TRBD2 (5 bases). The CDR3 is made up of 14 amino acids. V was cut by 0 bases and J by 7 bases, with 16 bases left in between. Looked up from germline, CDR1 is DFQATT and CDR2 is SNEGSKA (reference sequence). In nucleotides, the CDR3 is TGCAGTGCTAGAGATGGTAGGGAGCGTAGGGAGCAGTACTTC. Encoded protein: CSARDGRERREQYF.

This chain's CDR3 is CATSRDRDIGNSPLHF. The CDR3 DNA reads as TGTGCCACCAGCAGAGATAGAGACATTGGAAATTCACCCCTCCACTTT. This rearrangement joins TRBV15 to TRBJ1-6, with D unresolved. Trimming took 0 bases from V and 7 from J, leaving 13 bases between them. CDR3 length: 16 amino acids. From germline, CDR1 is LNHNV and CDR2 YYDKDF (reference sequence).

This clonotype was observed a few times. The rearrangement links TRBV24-1 to TRBJ2-1; 8 nucleotides align to TRBD1. The CDR3 runs 16 residues. Germline V gene lookup returns CDR1 KGHDR and CDR2 SFDVKD. With V trimmed by 7 bases and J by 0 bases, 7 bases remained unmatched. CDR3 coding DNA: TGTGCCACCAGCGGACCTCAGGGGGCCTCCTACAATGAGCAGTTCTTC. Residues: CATSGPQGASYNEQFF.